In this sample, the clone carrying this TCR beta chain turned up many times. This entry comes from a study of blood T cell repertoires in COVID-19. Repertoires were generated with immunoSEQ multiplex PCR, while TCRdb's copy carries only in-frame clones and drops some. The sample gives roughly 90,000 clones, more than 65% of which show up once; roughly 15% is in the top ten. In germline, CDR1 is SGHDT, CDR2 YYEEEE. Trimming cost V 4 bases and J 2 bases, with 11 bases left between them. This CDR3 spans 14 amino acids. Sequenced sample: peripheral blood. This clonotype was sampled from a human donor in a cohort sampled during active COVID-19. The chain employs TRBV5-6 and TRBJ2-3, with a possible D match to TRBD1 (5 bases). DNA of the CDR3: TGTGCCAGCAGCCCCCCAGGGAACACAGATACGCAGTATTTT. It codes for CASSPPGNTDTQYF.